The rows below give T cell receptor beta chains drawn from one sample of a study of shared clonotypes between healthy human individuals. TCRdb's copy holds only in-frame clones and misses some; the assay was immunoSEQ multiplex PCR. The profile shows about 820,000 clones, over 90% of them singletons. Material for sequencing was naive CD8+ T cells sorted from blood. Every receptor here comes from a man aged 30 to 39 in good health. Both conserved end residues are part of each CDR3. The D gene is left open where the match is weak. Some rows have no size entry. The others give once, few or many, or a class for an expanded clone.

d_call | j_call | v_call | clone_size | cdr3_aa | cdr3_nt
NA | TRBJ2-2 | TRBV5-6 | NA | CASSLPLSSGELFF | TGTGCCAGCAGCTTACCTCTGAGTTCCGGGGAGCTGTTTTTT
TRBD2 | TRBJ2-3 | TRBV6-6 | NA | CASSSLSGRGTDTQYF | TGTGCCAGCAGTTCCCTCAGCGGGAGGGGCACAGATACGCAGTATTTT
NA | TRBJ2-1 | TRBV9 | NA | CASSPSWDEQFF | TGTGCCAGCAGCCCCAGTTGGGATGAGCAGTTCTTC
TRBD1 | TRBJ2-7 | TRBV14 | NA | CASSETGARYEQYF | TGTGCCAGCAGCGAAACAGGGGCCCGCTACGAGCAGTACTTC
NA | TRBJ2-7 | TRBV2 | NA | CASGGGSSYYEQYF | TGTGCCAGCGGGGGCGGGTCTTCCTACTACGAGCAGTACTTC
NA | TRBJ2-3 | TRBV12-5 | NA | CASGKGDTQYF | TGTGCTAGTGGGAAGGGAGATACGCAGTATTTT
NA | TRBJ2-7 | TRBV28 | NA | CASIPSGQRGEQYF | TGTGCCAGCATACCATCGGGCCAGAGGGGCGAGCAGTACTTC
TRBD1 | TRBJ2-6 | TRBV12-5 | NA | CASGLDSRDRVSGANVLTF | TGTGCTAGTGGTTTGGATTCCAGGGACAGGGTGAGTGGGGCCAACGTCCTGACTTTC
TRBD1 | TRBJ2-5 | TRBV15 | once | CATSSEGQQETQYF | TGTGCCACCAGCAGCGAGGGACAGCAAGAGACCCAGTACTTC
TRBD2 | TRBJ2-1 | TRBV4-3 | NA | CASSKRTSGSLEQFF | TGCGCCAGCAGCAAACGGACTAGCGGGAGTCTTGAGCAGTTCTTC
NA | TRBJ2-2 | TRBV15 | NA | CATSGGLTGELFF | TGTGCCACCAGCGGGGGACTCACCGGGGAGCTGTTTTTT
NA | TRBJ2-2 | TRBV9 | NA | CASSVGSGANTGELFF | TGTGCCAGCAGCGTAGGCTCCGGGGCGAACACCGGGGAGCTGTTTTTT
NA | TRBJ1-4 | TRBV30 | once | CAWSARSRGDEKLFF | TGTGCCTGGAGCGCTCGCTCCAGGGGAGATGAAAAACTGTTTTTT
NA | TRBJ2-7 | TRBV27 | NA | CASSLNSFRESYEQYF | TGTGCCAGCAGTTTAAACTCCTTTCGCGAGTCCTACGAGCAGTACTTC
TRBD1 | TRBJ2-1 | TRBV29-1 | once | CSVVLGQGSYNEQFF | TGCAGCGTTGTATTGGGACAGGGCTCCTACAATGAGCAGTTCTTC
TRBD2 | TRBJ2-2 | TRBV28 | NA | CASSRTSGRYTGELFF | TGTGCCAGCAGTCGGACTAGCGGGAGGTACACCGGGGAGCTGTTTTTT
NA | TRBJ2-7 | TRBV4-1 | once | CASSLTGLAYEQYF | TGCGCCAGCAGCCTAACGGGACTTGCCTACGAGCAGTACTTC